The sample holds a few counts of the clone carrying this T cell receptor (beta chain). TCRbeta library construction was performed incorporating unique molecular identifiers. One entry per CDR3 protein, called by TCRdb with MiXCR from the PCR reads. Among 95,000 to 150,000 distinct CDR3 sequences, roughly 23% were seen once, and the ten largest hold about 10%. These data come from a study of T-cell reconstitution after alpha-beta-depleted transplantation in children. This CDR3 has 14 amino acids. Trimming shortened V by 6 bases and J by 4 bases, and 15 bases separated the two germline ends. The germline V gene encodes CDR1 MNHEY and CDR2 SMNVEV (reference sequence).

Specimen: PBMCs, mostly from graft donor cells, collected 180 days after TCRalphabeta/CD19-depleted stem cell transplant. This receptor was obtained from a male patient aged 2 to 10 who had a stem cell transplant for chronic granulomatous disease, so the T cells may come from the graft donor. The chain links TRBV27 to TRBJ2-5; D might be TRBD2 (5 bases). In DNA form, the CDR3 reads TGTGCCAGCAGCCCCCCGGGGTACCGAGAGACCCAGTACTTC. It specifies CASSPPGYRETQYF.